This record looks at one TCR beta chain sequence and its context. This record comes from a study of T cells after yellow fever vaccination. Per the germline V gene, CDR1 is SNHLY and CDR2 is FYNNEI. The length of the CDR3 is 19 residues. After removal of 10 bases from V and 3 bases from J, the junction contained 25 bases not matched to a gene. One entry per CDR3 protein, called by TCRdb with MiXCR from the 5' RACE reads. Of 150,000 to 200,000 distinct CDR3 sequences in the sample, 9.3% were seen once. This chain links TRBV2 with TRBJ2-3; TRBD2 agrees at 7 bases. The material sequenced was CD8+ T cells sorted from PBMCs, taken 45 days after the yellow fever booster vaccination. The receptor was isolated from a young man who received the YFV17D yellow fever vaccine. This chain's CDR3 is CAIQWTSPAKNNTTDTQYF. CDR3 DNA: TGTGCCATTCAATGGACTAGTCCCGCTAAGAACAATACGACAGATACGCAGTATTTT.